Presented here are 23 T cell receptor beta chains from one specimen sequenced in a study of technical replicates of blood from several donors. Repertoires were generated with immunoSEQ multiplex PCR, while TCRdb's copy carries only in-frame clones and drops some. Here the sample spans under 95,000 clones, around 94% being singletons. Sequencing was carried out using T cells isolated from PBMCs. These receptors were collected from a human donor in good health.

J is TRBJ1-4 and V is TRBV7-2, with 9 bases that match TRBD1. J gave up 6 bases and V 4 bases, and 6 bases lay outside the gene matches. CDR1 is SGHTA, CDR2 FQGNSA, per germline. The CDR3 is 15 residues long. The CDR3 region has the DNA TGTGCCAGCAGCTACCCGACAGGGGGGGATGAAAAACTGTTTTTT. Amino acids: CASSYPTGGDEKLFF.

The chain carries TRBV7-9 and TRBJ1-3, with D unclear. Trimming removed 5 bases from V and 0 bases from J, with 11 bases in between. CDR3 size: 15 residues. Per the germline V gene, CDR1 is SEHNR and CDR2 is FQNEAQ (reference sequence). DNA for the CDR3: TGTGCCAGCAGCACGACTGAGAGCTCTGGAAACACCATATATTTT. Translated, it gives CASSTTESSGNTIYF.

CDR3 sequence reads: CASSAEPVTYNEQFF. The CDR3 nucleotides read TGTGCCAGCAGCGCTGAACCGGTTACCTACAATGAGCAGTTCTTC. The V call is TRBV9, the J call TRBJ2-1; D unresolved. The V gene's germline CDR1 is SGDLS and CDR2 YYNGEE. V was pared by 3 bases and J by 2 bases, with 12 bases between. The CDR3 is 15 amino acids.

The chain recombines TRBV20-1 with TRBJ2-3; no definite D call. Per the germline V gene, CDR1 is DFQATT and CDR2 is SNEGSKA (reference sequence). The length of the CDR3 is 10 residues. Between the trimmed V and J ends, which lost 2 bases and 11 bases, there was a span of 8 bases. For the CDR3, the DNA is TGCAGTGCTAGACAGGTAAAGCAGTATTTT. Translating it yields CSARQVKQYF.

The chain couples TRBV2 to TRBJ2-5; 8 bases are a match to TRBD1. With V trimmed by 6 bases and J by 5 bases, 8 bases remained unmatched. The germline V gene has CDR1 SNHLY and CDR2 FYNNEI. The CDR3 is made up of 14 amino acids. CDR3 nucleotide sequence: TGTGCCAGCAGCCCCGGACAGGGTCGGGAGACCCAGTACTTC. This encodes CASSPGQGRETQYF. The variable domain in full, with the rest retrieved from reference TRBV2 and TRBJ2-5, is EPEVTQTPSHQVTQMGQEVILRCVPISNHLYFYWYRQILGQKVEFLVSFYNNEISEKSEIFDDQFSVERPDGSNFTLKIRSTKLEDSAMYFCASSPGQGRETQYFGPGTRLLVL.

The chain has TRBV28 and TRBJ2-2, with D possibly being TRBD1 (6 bases). The CDR3 has 16 amino acids. Trimming pared 1 base from V and 0 bases from J, leaving 9 bases between. CDR1 and CDR2 from the germline V gene are MDHEN and SYDVKM. The DNA of the CDR3 is TGTGCCAGCAGTTTATTTAGGACAGCGAACACCGGGGAGCTGTTTTTT. This encodes CASSLFRTANTGELFF.

The V call is TRBV5-6, the J call TRBJ2-7; possible D gene TRBD1, 6 bases. Germline CDR1 and CDR2: SGHDT and YYEEEE. Trimming left V 1 base short and J 5 bases short, with 10 bases between. The CDR3 extends over 13 amino acids. The CDR3 here is CASSLSRGHEQYF. CDR3 nucleotide sequence: TGTGCCAGCAGCTTGAGCAGGGGCCACGAGCAGTACTTC.

The chain's CDR3 is CAWSVDSTYGYTF. The CDR3 DNA follows: TGTGCCTGGAGTGTAGACAGTACCTATGGCTACACCTTC. V usage is TRBV30 and J usage is TRBJ1-2, with D maybe TRBD1 (5 bases). From germline, CDR1 is GTSNPN and CDR2 SVGIG (reference sequence). This CDR3 has 13 residues. Deletions cut 0 bases from V and 4 bases from J, with 9 bases between.

V gene TRBV11-3 combines with J gene TRBJ2-7, with 8 bases lining up with TRBD1. The CDR3 totals 12 residues. J lost 7 bases, V lost 3 bases, and 2 bases had no gene match. Germline V CDR1 and CDR2: SGHNT, YENEEA. The CDR3 sequence is CASSLDREEQYF. The CDR3 DNA reads TGTGCCAGCAGCTTGGACAGGGAGGAGCAGTACTTC. Full variable domain (remainder filled in from reference TRBV11-3 and TRBJ2-7): EAGVVQSPRYKIIEKKQPVAFWCNPISGHNTLYWYLQNLGQGPELLIRYENEEAVDDSQLPKDRFSAERLKGVDSTLKIQPAELGDSAVYLCASSLDREEQYFGPGTRLTVT.

The rearrangement uses TRBV4-1 and TRBJ2-2; no clear D gene. The germline CDR1 and CDR2 sequences are MGHRA and YSYEKL. Trimming shortened V by 5 bases and J by 0 bases, and 22 bases separated the two germline ends. CDR3 size: 19 residues. The CDR3 DNA sequence: TGCGCCAGCAGCACTCATCGGCTACTACCGCGAACGAACACCGGGGAGCTGTTTTTT. Protein: CASSTHRLLPRTNTGELFF.

V gene TRBV7-9 combines with J gene TRBJ1-5, with D unresolved. Trimming pared 5 bases from V and 0 bases from J, leaving 5 bases between. The CDR3 has 13 residues. CDR1 and CDR2 from the germline V gene are SEHNR and FQNEAQ (reference sequence). CDR3 sequence: CASSPNSNQPQHF. CDR3 nucleotide sequence: TGTGCCAGCAGCCCAAATAGCAATCAGCCCCAGCATTTT.

The J gene is TRBJ1-5, the V gene TRBV6-5; no clear D. Looked up from germline, CDR1 is MNHEY and CDR2 is SVGAGI. CDR3 length: 15 residues. The V gene lost 0 bases and the J gene lost 3 bases, with 9 bases spanning the gap. The CDR3 loop is CASSYSAGPNQPQHF. The CDR3 coding sequence is TGTGCCAGCAGTTACTCTGCAGGCCCCAATCAGCCCCAGCATTTT.

The J gene is TRBJ1-5, the V gene TRBV6-5; tentative D call: TRBD1 (5 bases). This CDR3 comprises 14 residues. Germline CDR1 is MNHEY and CDR2 is SVGAGI. V lost 6 bases to trimming and J lost 11 bases, with 20 bases between them. This CDR3 reads CASRAVRQGGSQHF. As DNA, the CDR3 is TGTGCCAGCAGAGCCGTTCGGCAGGGTGGGTCCCAGCATTTT.

The J gene is TRBJ1-2, the V gene TRBV6-5, with 7 bases lining up with TRBD1. This CDR3 has 15 amino acids. J gave up 0 bases and V 6 bases, and 7 bases lay outside the gene matches. Germline lookup yields CDR1 MNHEY and CDR2 SVGAGI. The CDR3 spells CASSLRTGTNYGYTF. CDR3 DNA: TGTGCCAGCAGCCTACGGACAGGCACTAACTATGGCTACACCTTC.

The gene calls are TRBV6-1 and TRBJ2-7, with D maybe TRBD2 (6 bases). Trimming cost V 6 bases and J 3 bases, with 9 bases left between them. Germline lookup yields CDR1 MNHNS and CDR2 SASEGT. The CDR3 is 12 residues long. CDR3 in DNA: TGTGCCAGCAGCCCGGGGGTCTACGAGCAGTACTTC. This translates into CASSPGVYEQYF.

The V call is TRBV11-2, the J call TRBJ2-1; D remains ambiguous. V was clipped by 1 base and J by 7 bases, with 8 bases between them. Germline V gene sequence: CDR1 SGHAT, CDR2 FQNNGV. This CDR3 region has 13 residues. CDR3 protein: CASSLGVSNEQFF. DNA for the CDR3: TGTGCCAGCAGCTTAGGTGTTTCAAATGAGCAGTTCTTC.

The J gene is TRBJ2-1, the V gene TRBV9; TRBD2 agrees at 7 bases. The CDR3 is 16 residues long. With V trimmed by 0 bases and J by 6 bases, 9 bases remained unmatched. Germline loops: CDR1 SGDLS, CDR2 YYNGEE. CDR3 coding DNA: TGTGCCAGCAGCGTAGAGGGTCATGGGAGGGTCAATGAGCAGTTCTTC. This codes for CASSVEGHGRVNEQFF.

The J gene is TRBJ1-1, the V gene TRBV5-6, with 7 bases lining up with TRBD1. The length of the CDR3 is 19 residues. V was clipped by 4 bases and J by 0 bases; unmatched bases: 18. Per germline, CDR1 SGHDT and CDR2 YYEEEE. CDR3 in DNA: TGTGCCAGCAGCCGAGTTAGGGACAGACGAATACAGATGAACACTGAAGCTTTCTTT. Translation gives CASSRVRDRRIQMNTEAFF. Together with reference TRBV5-6 and TRBJ1-1, the CDR3 gives the full variable domain: DAGVTQSPTHLIKTRGQQVTLRCSPKSGHDTVSWYQQALGQGPQFIFQYYEEEERQRGNFPDRFSGHQFPNYSSELNVNALLLGDSALYLCASSRVRDRRIQMNTEAFFGQGTRLTVV.

The chain is built from TRBV28 and TRBJ1-5; no clear D gene. The CDR3 has 15 amino acids. V lost 4 bases, J lost 6 bases, and 16 bases lay in between. CDR1 and CDR2 from the germline V gene are MDHEN and SYDVKM. The CDR3 bases are TGTGCCAGCAGTTCCGACAATTCGCGAAGTCAGCCCCAGCATTTT. It codes for CASSSDNSRSQPQHF.

This clone was observed a few times. The CDR3 coding sequence is TGTGCCAGCTCACCACGAGGGAACACTGAAGCTTTCTTT. Its translation is CASSPRGNTEAFF. This sequence joins TRBV18 and TRBJ1-1; no clear D. Germline CDR1 KGHSH, CDR2 LQKENI. Trimming removed 1 base at V and 1 base at J, with 4 bases between. This CDR3 has 13 residues.

CDR3 sequence: CASSDGGYGYTF. The CDR3 DNA follows: TGTGCCAGCAGTGACGGAGGGTACGGCTACACCTTC. The chain links TRBV6-4 to TRBJ1-2, with no clear D. CDR3 length: 12 residues. Germline lookup yields CDR1 MRHNA and CDR2 SNTAGT. Between the trimmed V and J ends, which lost 2 bases and 8 bases, there was a span of 9 bases.

This chain joins TRBV7-2 and TRBJ1-5; the D gene is possibly TRBD1 (6 bases). This CDR3 is built from 17 residues. The V end was cut by 5 bases, the J end by 3 bases, with 20 bases between. Germline-derived CDR1 and CDR2 are SGHTA and FQGNSA. Here the CDR3 reads CASSPMGTGLINQPQHF. The CDR3 DNA reads TGTGCCAGCAGCCCAATGGGTACAGGGCTGATCAATCAGCCCCAGCATTTT.

The rearrangement joins TRBV4-1 to TRBJ1-6; 7 nucleotides agree with TRBD1. From germline, CDR1 is MGHRA and CDR2 YSYEKL. The CDR3 sequence is 15 residues long. Trimming at V came to 0 bases and at J to 8 bases, leaving 4 bases not matched to a gene. The CDR3 loop is CASSQDRQGDSPLHF. For the CDR3, the DNA is TGCGCCAGCAGCCAAGATAGGCAGGGGGATTCACCCCTCCACTTT.